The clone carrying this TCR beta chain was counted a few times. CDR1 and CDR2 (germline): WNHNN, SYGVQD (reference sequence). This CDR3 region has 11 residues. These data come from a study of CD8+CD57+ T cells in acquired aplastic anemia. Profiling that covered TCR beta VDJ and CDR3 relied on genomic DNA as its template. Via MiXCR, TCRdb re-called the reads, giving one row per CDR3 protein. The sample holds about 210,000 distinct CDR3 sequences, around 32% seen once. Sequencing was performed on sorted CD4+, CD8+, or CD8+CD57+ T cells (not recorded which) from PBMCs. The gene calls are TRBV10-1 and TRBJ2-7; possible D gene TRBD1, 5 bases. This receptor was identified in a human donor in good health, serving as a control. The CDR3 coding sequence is TGCGCGAGGAAGACAGACACCGAGCAGTACTTC. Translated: CARKTDTEQYF.